Ten or more counts support the clone carrying this T cell receptor (beta chain). Its specificity is not known. Trimming took 6 bases from V and 0 from J, leaving 12 bases between them. The CDR3 contains 15 residues. Germline loops: CDR1 MNHEY, CDR2 SMNVEV (reference sequence). Assembly of TCR beta libraries relied on iRepertoire HTBI primers together with Arm-PCR of CDR3 regions. In TCRdb, the multiplex PCR reads were re-called with MiXCR into one record per CDR3 protein. This table has about 430,000 distinct CDR3 sequences, around 20% appearing once. These data come from a study of regulatory T cells in long-lasting Graves disease. Across the study: It was over 5 years of antithyroid drugs, with positive TSH receptor antibodies, that meant persistent Graves' disease.

Documented time point: persistent/refractory GD, antithyroid drugs over 5 years with positive TRAb. With RNA extracted from PBMCs as input, the TCR library was made. General observations from the study: Persistent disease showed a preference for TRBV28, TRBJ1-2 and TRBJ2-5. Fewer public clonotypes were shared by new patients (approximately 970) than by persistent patients (roughly 2,500). Relative to newly diagnosed Graves' patients, persistent ones had lower TCR diversity.

The material was peripheral blood mononuclear cells (PBMCs), obtained when the disease was refractory, from a patient treated with antithyroid drugs. The gene calls are TRBV27 and TRBJ1-5, with D unclear. The sequence was obtained from a female donor with Graves disease. CDR3 sequence (DNA): TGTGCCAGCAGCCCCGGGTATTATAGCAATCAGCCCCAGCATTTT. Translating it yields CASSPGYYSNQPQHF.